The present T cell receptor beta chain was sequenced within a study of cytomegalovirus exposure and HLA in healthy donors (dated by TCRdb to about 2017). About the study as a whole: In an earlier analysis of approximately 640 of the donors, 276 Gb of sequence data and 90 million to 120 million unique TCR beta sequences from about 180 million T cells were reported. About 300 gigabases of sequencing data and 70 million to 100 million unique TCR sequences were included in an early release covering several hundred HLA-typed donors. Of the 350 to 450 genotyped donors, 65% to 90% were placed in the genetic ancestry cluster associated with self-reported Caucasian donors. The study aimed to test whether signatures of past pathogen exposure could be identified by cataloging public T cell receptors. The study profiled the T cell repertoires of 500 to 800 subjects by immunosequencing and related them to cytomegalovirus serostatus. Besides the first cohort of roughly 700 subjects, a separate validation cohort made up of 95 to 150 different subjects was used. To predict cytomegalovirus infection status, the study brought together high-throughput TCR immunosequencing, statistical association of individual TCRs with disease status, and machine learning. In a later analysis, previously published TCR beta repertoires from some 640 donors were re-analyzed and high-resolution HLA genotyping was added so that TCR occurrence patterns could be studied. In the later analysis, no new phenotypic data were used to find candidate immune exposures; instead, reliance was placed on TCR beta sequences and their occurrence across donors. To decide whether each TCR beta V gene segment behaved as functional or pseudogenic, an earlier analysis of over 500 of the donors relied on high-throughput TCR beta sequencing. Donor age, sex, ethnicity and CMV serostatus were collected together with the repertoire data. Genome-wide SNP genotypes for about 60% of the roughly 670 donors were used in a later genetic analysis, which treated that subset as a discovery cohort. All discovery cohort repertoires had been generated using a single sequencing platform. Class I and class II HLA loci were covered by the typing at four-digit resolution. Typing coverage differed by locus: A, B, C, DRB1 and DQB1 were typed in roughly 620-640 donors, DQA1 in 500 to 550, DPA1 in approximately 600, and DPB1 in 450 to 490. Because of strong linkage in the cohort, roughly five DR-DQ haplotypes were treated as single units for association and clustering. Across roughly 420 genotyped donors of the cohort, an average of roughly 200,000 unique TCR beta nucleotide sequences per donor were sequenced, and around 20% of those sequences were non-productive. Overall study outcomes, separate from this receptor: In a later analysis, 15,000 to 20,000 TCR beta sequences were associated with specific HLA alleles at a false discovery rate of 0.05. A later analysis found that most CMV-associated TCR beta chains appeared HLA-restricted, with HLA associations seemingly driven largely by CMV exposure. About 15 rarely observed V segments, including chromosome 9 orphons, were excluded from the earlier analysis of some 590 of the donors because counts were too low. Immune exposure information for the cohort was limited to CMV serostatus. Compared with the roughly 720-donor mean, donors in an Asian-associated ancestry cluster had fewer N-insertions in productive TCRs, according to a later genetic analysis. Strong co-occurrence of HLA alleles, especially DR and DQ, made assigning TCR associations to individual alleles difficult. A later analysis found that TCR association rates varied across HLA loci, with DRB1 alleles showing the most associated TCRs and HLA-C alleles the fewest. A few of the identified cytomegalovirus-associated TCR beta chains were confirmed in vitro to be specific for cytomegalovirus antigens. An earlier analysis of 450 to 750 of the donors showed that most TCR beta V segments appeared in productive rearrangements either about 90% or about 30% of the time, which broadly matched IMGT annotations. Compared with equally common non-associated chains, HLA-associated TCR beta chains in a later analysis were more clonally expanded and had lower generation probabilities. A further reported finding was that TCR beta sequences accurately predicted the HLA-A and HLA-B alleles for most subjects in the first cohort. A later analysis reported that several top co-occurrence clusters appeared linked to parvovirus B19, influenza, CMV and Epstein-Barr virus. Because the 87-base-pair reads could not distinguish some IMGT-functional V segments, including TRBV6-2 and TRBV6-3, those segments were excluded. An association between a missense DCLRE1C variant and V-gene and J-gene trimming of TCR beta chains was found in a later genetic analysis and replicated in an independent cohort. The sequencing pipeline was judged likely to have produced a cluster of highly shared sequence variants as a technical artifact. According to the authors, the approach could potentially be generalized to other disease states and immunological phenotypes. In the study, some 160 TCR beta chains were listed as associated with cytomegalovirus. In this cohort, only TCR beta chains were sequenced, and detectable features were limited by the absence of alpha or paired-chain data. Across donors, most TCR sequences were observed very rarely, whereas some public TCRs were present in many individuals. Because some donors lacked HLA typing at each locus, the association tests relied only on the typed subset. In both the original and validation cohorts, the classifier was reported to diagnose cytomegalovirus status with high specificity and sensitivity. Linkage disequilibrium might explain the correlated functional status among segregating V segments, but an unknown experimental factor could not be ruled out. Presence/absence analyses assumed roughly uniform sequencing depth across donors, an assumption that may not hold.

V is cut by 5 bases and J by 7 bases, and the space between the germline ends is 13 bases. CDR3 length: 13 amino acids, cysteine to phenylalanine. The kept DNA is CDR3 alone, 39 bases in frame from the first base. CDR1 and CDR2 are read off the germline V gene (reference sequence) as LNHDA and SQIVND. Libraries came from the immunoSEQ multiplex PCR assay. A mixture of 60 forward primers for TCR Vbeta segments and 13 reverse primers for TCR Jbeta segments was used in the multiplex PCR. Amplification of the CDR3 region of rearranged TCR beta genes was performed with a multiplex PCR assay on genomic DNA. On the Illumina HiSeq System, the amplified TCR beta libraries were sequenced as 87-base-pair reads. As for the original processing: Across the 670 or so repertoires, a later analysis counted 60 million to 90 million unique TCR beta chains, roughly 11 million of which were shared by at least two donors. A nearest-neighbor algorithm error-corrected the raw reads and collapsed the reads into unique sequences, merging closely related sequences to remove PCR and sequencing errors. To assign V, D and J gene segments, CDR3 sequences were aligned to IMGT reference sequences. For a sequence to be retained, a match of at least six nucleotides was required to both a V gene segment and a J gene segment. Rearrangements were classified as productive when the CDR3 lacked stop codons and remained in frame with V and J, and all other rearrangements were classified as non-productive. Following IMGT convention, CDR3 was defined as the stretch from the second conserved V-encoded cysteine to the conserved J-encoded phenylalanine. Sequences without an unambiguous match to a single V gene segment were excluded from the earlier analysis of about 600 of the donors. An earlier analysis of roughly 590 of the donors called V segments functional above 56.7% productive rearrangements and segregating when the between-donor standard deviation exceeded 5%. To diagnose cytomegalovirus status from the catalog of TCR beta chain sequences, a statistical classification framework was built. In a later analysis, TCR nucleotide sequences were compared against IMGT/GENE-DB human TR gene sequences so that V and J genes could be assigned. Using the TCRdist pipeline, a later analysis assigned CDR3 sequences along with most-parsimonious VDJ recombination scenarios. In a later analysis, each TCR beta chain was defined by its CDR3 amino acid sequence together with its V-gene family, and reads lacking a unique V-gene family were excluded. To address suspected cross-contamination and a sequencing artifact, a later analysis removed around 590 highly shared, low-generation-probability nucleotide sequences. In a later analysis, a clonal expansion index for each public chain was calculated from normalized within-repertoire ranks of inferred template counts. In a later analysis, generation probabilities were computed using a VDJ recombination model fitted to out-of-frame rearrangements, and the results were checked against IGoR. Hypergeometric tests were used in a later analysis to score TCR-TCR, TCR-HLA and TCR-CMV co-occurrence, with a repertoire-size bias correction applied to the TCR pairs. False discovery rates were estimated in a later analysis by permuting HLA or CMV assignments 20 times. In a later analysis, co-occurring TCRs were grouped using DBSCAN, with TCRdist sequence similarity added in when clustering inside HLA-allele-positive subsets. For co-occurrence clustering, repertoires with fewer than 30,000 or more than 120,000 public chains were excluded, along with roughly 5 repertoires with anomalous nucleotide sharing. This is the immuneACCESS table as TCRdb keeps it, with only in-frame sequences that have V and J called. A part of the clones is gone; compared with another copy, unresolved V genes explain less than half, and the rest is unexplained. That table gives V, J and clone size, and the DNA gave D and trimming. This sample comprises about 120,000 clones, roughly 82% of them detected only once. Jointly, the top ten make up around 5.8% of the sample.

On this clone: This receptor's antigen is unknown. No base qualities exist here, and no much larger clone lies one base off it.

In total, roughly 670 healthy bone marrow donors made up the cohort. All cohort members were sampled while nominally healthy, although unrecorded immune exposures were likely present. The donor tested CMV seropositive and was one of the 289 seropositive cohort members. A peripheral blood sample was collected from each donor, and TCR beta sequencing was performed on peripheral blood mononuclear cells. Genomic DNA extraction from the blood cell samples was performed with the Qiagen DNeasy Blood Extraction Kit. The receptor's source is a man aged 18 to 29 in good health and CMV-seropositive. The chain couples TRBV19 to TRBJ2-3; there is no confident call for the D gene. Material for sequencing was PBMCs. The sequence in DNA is TGTGCCAGTAGTCGTCCAGGCGCTAATACGCAGTATTTT. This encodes CASSRPGANTQYF.